The 18 T cell receptor beta chains in this list originate from one sample, sequenced in a study of T-cell reconstitution after alpha-beta-depleted transplantation in children. During its preparation, the TCRbeta library received unique molecular identifiers. One entry per CDR3 protein, called by TCRdb with MiXCR from the PCR reads. The sample carries about 410,000 distinct CDR3 sequences, about a fifth recorded once. Sequenced material: PBMCs from the stem cell graft donor, taken from the stem cell graft. The receptors originated from a human donor who donated a stem cell graft to a child with acute myeloid leukemia.

This clonotype was found a few times. V and J are TRBV27 and TRBJ2-2; 7 positions match TRBD1. From germline, CDR1 is MNHEY and CDR2 SMNVEV (reference sequence). The ends lost 6 bases at V and 6 bases at J; junction bases unmatched: 10. The CDR3 contains 15 residues. The DNA for the CDR3 is TGTGCCAGCAGCGCCCGACAGGGTATGGCCGGGGAGCTGTTTTTT. This gives the protein CASSARQGMAGELFF.

This clonotype was counted a few times. The chain recombines TRBV12-3 or TRBV12-4 with TRBJ2-7, with 10 nucleotides matching TRBD2. With V trimmed by 5 bases and J by 2 bases, 0 bases remained unmatched. This CDR3 is built from 13 residues. CDR3 amino acids: CASSSGRAYEQYF. DNA for the CDR3: TGTGCCAGCAGTAGCGGGAGGGCCTACGAGCAGTACTTC.

The table lists this clonotype with many counts. This rearrangement joins TRBV25-1 to TRBJ1-1; no reliable D call. The ends were cut back, 5 bases at V and 4 bases at J, with 8 bases in the middle. Germline V gives CDR1 MGHDK, CDR2 SYGVNS. This CDR3 has 12 amino acids. This chain's CDR3 is CASSKPGTEAFF. The CDR3 DNA follows: TGTGCCAGCAGTAAACCAGGCACTGAAGCTTTCTTT.

This clonotype was seen a few times. The chain is built from TRBV20-1 and TRBJ2-3; D call uncertain. This CDR3 has 11 residues. From germline, CDR1 is DFQATT and CDR2 SNEGSKA (reference sequence). CDR3 in DNA: TGCAGCCATGGTCCATCAGATACGCAGTATTTT. It is translated as CSHGPSDTQYF.

This rearrangement joins TRBV18 to TRBJ1-5, with 11 bases fitting TRBD1. Unmatched junction bases numbered 1, after V lost 5 bases and J lost 7 bases. This CDR3 contains 13 residues. Looked up from germline, CDR1 is KGHSH and CDR2 is LQKENI. CDR3 sequence: CASSGTGGQPQHF. CDR3 DNA: TGTGCCAGCTCAGGGACAGGGGGGCAGCCCCAGCATTTT. The variable domain in full, with the rest retrieved from reference TRBV18 and TRBJ1-5, is NAGVMQNPRHLVRRRGQEARLRCSPMKGHSHVYWYRQLPEEGLKFMVYLQKENIIDESGMPKERFSAEFPKEGPSILRIQQVVRGDSAAYFCASSGTGGQPQHFGDGTRLSIL.

The chain recombines TRBV12-3 or TRBV12-4 with TRBJ2-7, with a possible D match to TRBD1 (6 bases). This CDR3 comprises 15 residues. V was shortened by 6 bases and J by 3 bases, with 18 bases between the two germline ends. The CDR3 here is CASSPQGVSIYEQYF. In DNA form, the CDR3 reads TGTGCCAGCAGCCCACAGGGTGTCTCGATCTACGAGCAGTACTTC.

This clonotype was observed a few times. The gene calls are TRBV3-1 and TRBJ2-1, with unresolved D. Germline V CDR1 and CDR2: LGHDT, YNNKEL (reference sequence). This CDR3 is built from 16 residues. Trimming pared 0 bases from V and 0 bases from J, leaving 9 bases between. The CDR3 DNA sequence: TGTGCCAGCAGCCAAGATCGTCTGAGCTCCTACAATGAGCAGTTCTTC. Residues: CASSQDRLSSYNEQFF.

This clonotype was detected ten times or more. V usage is TRBV10-3 and J usage is TRBJ1-1; 9 nucleotides line up with TRBD1. The junction had 4 bases not matched to a gene; V was cut back by 7 bases and J by 4 bases. The CDR3 consists of 13 residues. CDR1 is ENHRY and CDR2 is SYGVKD in the germline V gene. Here the CDR3 DNA reads TGTGCCATCAAAGGGACAGGGACCACTGAAGCTTTCTTT. Encoded protein: CAIKGTGTTEAFF.

This clonotype was observed a handful of times. CDR3 region: CASSLGGLNQPQHF. CDR3 nucleotides: TGTGCCAGCAGCTTAGGCGGACTTAATCAGCCCCAGCATTTT. The rearrangement joins TRBV7-9 to TRBJ1-5; D remains unclear. This CDR3 is 14 amino acids long. Germline CDR1 is SEHNR and CDR2 is FQNEAQ (reference sequence). V lost 1 base and J 4 bases, leaving 8 bases between the germline ends.

This clonotype has just a few counts. V is TRBV18 and J is TRBJ2-5; no firm D call. CDR3 length: 14 residues. Trimming cost V 3 bases and J 4 bases, with 12 bases left between them. CDR1 is KGHSH and CDR2 is LQKENI in the germline V gene. The CDR3 nucleotides are TGTGCCAGCTCACCCGCAGGAAAGGGAGAGACCCAGTACTTC. It codes for CASSPAGKGETQYF.

This chain uses TRBV14 with TRBJ2-5, with D tentatively TRBD2 (5 bases). V lost 0 bases, J lost 5 bases, and 13 bases lay in between. The CDR3 length is 15 residues. The germline CDR1 and CDR2 sequences are SGHDN and FVKESK. The CDR3 is CASSQDRGSRETQYF. As DNA, the CDR3 is TGTGCCAGCAGCCAAGATCGCGGGTCCCGCGAGACCCAGTACTTC.

In the case of this clonotype: At one end the junction does not follow the germline gene, possibly because of a read error. This sequence joins TRBV5-6 and TRBJ2-7; 7 bases fit TRBD1. Looked up from germline, CDR1 is SGHDT and CDR2 is YYEEEE. The CDR3 is 13 residues long. CDR3 DNA sequence: TGTGCCAGCAGCTTGGGGACAGGACCCTACGAGCACTTC. Residues: CASSLGTGPYEHF.

CDR3 DNA sequence: TGTGCCAGCAGCACGCCATCGACCGCTACGGAGCAGTACTTC. Translating it yields CASSTPSTATEQYF. The rearrangement links TRBV7-8 to TRBJ2-7; no definite D call. CDR3 length: 14 residues. Germline CDR1 SGHVS, CDR2 FQNEAQ. The V gene lost 5 bases and the J gene lost 7 bases, with 18 bases spanning the gap.

The chain has TRBV7-3 and TRBJ2-1, with D uncertain. Trimming stripped 6 bases from V and 0 bases from J, with 12 bases between. Per germline, CDR1 SGHTA and CDR2 FQGTGA. The CDR3 consists of 15 residues. The CDR3 protein is CASSFFARSYNEQFF. The CDR3 nucleotides read TGTGCCAGCAGTTTCTTTGCTCGCTCCTACAATGAGCAGTTCTTC. Supplemented by reference TRBV7-3 and TRBJ2-1, the full variable domain reads GAGVSQTPSNKVTEKGKYVELRCDPISGHTALYWYRQSLGQGPEFLIYFQGTGAADDSGLPNDRFFAVRPEGSVSTLKIQRTERGDSAVYLCASSFFARSYNEQFFGPGTRLTVL.

This clonotype was counted at least ten times. The V gene is TRBV29-1, the J gene TRBJ1-5; possibly TRBD1 for D (6 bases). CDR3 length equals 15 residues. V shed 6 bases and J shed 2 bases, with 17 bases lying between them. Per germline, CDR1 SQVTM and CDR2 ANQGSEA. The CDR3 DNA reads as TGCAGCGTGAAGATAGGGGGAGCGGGCAATCAGCCCCAGCATTTT. Translated: CSVKIGGAGNQPQHF.

V is TRBV6-1 and J is TRBJ1-2; 7 positions match TRBD1. This CDR3 spans 14 amino acids. After removal of 1 base from V and 8 bases from J, the junction contained 7 bases not matched to a gene. The germline V gene encodes CDR1 MNHNS and CDR2 SASEGT. The CDR3 DNA reads TGTGCCAGCAGTGAAGAACCGGGACAGACCGGCTACACCTTC. The encoded protein is CASSEEPGQTGYTF.

This clonotype came up a few times. The genes are TRBV27 and TRBJ2-7; D remains ambiguous. The CDR3 totals 13 residues. The V and J ends lost 6 bases and 3 bases respectively, with 12 bases between them. CDR1 and CDR2 from the germline V gene are MNHEY and SMNVEV (reference sequence). The CDR3 DNA reads TGTGCCAGCAGCACTGGCTGGGACTACGAGCAGTACTTC. Amino acids: CASSTGWDYEQYF.

There are a few counts of this clonotype. The chain joins TRBV29-1 to TRBJ2-1, with D perhaps matching TRBD2 (6 bases). V lost 1 base to trimming and J lost 1 base, with 11 bases between them. The germline V gene encodes CDR1 SQVTM and CDR2 ANQGSEA. The CDR3 sequence is 15 residues long. The DNA for the CDR3 is TGCAGCGTTGAAGGGAGCGGGTGGTCCTACAATGAGCAGTTCTTC. Its protein product is CSVEGSGWSYNEQFF.